This entry concerns a single T cell receptor beta chain. Germline-derived CDR1 and CDR2 are SGHAT and FQNNGV. The CDR3 totals 15 residues. V was pared by 2 bases and J by 5 bases, with 15 bases between. The method was immunoSEQ multiplex PCR; TCRdb's version includes in-frame clones alone and lacks a portion of them. The table shows 5,000 or so clones, with 24% occurring only once. The sample originates from a study of tumour-infiltrating T cells in Burkitt lymphoma. Study details: Overall and progression-free survival were predicted by productive clonality.

The material sequenced was tumor tissue. This sequence originates from a human donor with diffuse large B-cell lymphoma. V and J are TRBV11-2 and TRBJ1-1, with D possibly TRBD1 on 5 matching bases. The CDR3 protein is CASSLSQGPGTEAFF. The CDR3 bases are TGTGCCAGCAGCTTAAGCCAGGGCCCGGGTACTGAAGCTTTCTTT. The variable domain in full, with the rest retrieved from reference TRBV11-2 and TRBJ1-1, is EAGVAQSPRYKIIEKRQSVAFWCNPISGHATLYWYQQILGQGPKLLIQFQNNGVVDDSQLPKDRFSAERLKGVDSTLKIQPAKLEDSAVYLCASSLSQGPGTEAFFGQGTRLTVV.